A selection of T cell receptor beta chains follows, all from one sample in a study of control samples from healthy donors and cancer patients. Clones were sequenced by immunoSEQ multiplex PCR, and TCRdb holds only the in-frame ones, with some missing. The table has 400,000 to 450,000 clones, 80% to 95% seen once; the top ten hold 5% to 7%. Source material: PBMCs. These receptors were obtained from a man aged 35-49 years with head and neck cancer. CDR3s include the opening cysteine and the closing phenylalanine or tryptophan.

CDR3aa,j_gene,v_gene
CASSLNRATEAFF,TRBJ1-1,TRBV5-4
CASSPTSSGYNEQFF,TRBJ2-1,TRBV27
CASSGLRGSTDTQYF,TRBJ2-3,TRBV5-1
CASSEGLADGTDTQYF,TRBJ2-3,TRBV5-1
CASSALRFGDRGHEQYF,TRBJ2-7,TRBV3-1/TRBV3-2
CASRRVVNYGYTF,TRBJ1-2,TRBV19
CASSEGLGAVGELFF,TRBJ2-2,TRBV6-1
CAWSLAGGGLSPLHF,TRBJ1-6,TRBV30
CASSFEMHTEAFF,TRBJ1-1,TRBV7-2
CASSIGTPNEQFF,TRBJ2-1,TRBV19
CASSLLGQFDSSYNSPLHF,TRBJ1-6,TRBV7-2
CASSMPRTLNTGELFF,TRBJ2-2,TRBV19
CASSLDYNSPLHF,TRBJ1-6,TRBV7-2
CASSLGGRVHEQYF,TRBJ2-7,TRBV5-1
CAWSDRSYEQYF,TRBJ2-7,TRBV30
CASSTGTGGRTGELFF,TRBJ2-2,TRBV19
CASSESDPGGSEKLFF,TRBJ1-4,TRBV10-2
CASRPSGQGNTEAFF,TRBJ1-1,TRBV19
CASSPGGLDEKLFF,TRBJ1-4,TRBV23-1
CASSQETGRNTEAFF,TRBJ1-1,TRBV4-1
CAWSPSNQPQHF,TRBJ1-5,TRBV30
CGGGASGNTIYF,TRBJ1-3,TRBV7-9
CASSQRMEEWGLFF,TRBJ1-4,TRBV4-2